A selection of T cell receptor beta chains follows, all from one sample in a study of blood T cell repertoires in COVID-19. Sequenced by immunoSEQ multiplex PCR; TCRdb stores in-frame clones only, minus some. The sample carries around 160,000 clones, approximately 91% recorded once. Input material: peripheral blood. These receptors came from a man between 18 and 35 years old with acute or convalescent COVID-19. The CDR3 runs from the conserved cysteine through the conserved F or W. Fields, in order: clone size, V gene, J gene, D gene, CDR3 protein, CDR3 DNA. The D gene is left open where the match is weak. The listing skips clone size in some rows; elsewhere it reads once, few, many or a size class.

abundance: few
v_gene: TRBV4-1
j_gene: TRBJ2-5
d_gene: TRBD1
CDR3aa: CASSPQWQGAVETQYF
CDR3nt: TGCGCCAGCAGCCCACAGTGGCAGGGGGCGGTGGAGACCCAGTACTTC

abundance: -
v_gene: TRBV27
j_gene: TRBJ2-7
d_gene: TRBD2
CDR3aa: CASMGGASGAYEQYF
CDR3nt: TGTGCCAGCATGGGGGGGGCTAGCGGGGCCTACGAGCAGTACTTC

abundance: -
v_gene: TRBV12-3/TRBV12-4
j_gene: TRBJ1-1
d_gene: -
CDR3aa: CASSFPGEAFF
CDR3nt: TGTGCCAGCAGTTTTCCGGGGGAGGCTTTCTTT

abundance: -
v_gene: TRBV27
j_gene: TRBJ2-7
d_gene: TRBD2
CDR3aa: CASTTRGGENSYEQYF
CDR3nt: TGTGCCAGCACTACGCGGGGGGGAGAAAACTCCTACGAGCAGTACTTC

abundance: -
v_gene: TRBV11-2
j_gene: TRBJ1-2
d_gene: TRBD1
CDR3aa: CASSQGQGLSGYTF
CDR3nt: TGTGCCAGCAGCCAAGGACAGGGATTAAGTGGCTACACCTTC

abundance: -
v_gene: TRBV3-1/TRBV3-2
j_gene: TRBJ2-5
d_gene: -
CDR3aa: CASSQRGETQYF
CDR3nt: TGTGCCAGCAGCCAAAGAGGGGAGACCCAGTACTTC

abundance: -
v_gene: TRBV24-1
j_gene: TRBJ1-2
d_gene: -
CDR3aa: CATSDRSNNYGYTF
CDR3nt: TGTGCCACCAGTGACCGGAGCAACAACTATGGCTACACCTTC

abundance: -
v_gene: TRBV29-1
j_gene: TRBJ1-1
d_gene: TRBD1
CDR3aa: CSVTGATEAFF
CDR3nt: TGCAGCGTTACAGGGGCCACTGAAGCTTTCTTT

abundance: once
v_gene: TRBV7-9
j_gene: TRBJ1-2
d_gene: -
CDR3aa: CASLREGRYGYTF
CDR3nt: TGTGCCAGCCTTCGGGAGGGCCGCTATGGCTACACCTTC

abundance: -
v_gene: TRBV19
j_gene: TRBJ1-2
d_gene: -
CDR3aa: CASSGAFHRGYTF
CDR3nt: TGTGCCAGTAGTGGGGCCTTCCACAGAGGCTACACCTTC

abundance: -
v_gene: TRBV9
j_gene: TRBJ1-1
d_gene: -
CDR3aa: CASSVRRDQMNTEAFF
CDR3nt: TGTGCCAGCAGCGTTAGGAGGGATCAGATGAACACTGAAGCTTTCTTT

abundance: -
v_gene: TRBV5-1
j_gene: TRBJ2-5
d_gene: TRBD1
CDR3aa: CASSLNFGTGEETQYF
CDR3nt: TGCGCCAGCAGCCTGAATTTTGGGACAGGGGAAGAGACCCAGTACTTC

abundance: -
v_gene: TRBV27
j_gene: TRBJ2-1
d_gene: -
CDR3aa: CASSRLGAKRNEQFF
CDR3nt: TGTGCCAGCAGTCGTTTGGGGGCTAAAAGGAATGAGCAGTTCTTC

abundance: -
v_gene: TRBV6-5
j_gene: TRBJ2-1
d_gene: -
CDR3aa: CASSYGLADNEQFF
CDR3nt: TGTGCCAGCAGTTACGGGCTAGCCGATAATGAGCAGTTCTTC

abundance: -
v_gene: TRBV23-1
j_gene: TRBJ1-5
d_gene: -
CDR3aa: CASSRDSRAKPQHF
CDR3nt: TGCGCCAGCAGCCGGGACTCCAGGGCGAAGCCCCAGCATTTT

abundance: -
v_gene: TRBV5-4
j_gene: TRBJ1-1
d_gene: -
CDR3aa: CASSPTRAGTEAFF
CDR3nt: TGTGCCAGCAGCCCCACGAGGGCGGGCACTGAAGCTTTCTTT

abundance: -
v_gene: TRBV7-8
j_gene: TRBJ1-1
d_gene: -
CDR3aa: CASSLIGRNTEAFF
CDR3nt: TGTGCCAGCAGCTTAATAGGGAGGAACACTGAAGCTTTCTTT

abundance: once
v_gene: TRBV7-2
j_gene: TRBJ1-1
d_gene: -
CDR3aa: CASRRGDYTEAFF
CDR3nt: TGTGCCAGCAGGCGGGGGGATTACACTGAAGCTTTCTTT

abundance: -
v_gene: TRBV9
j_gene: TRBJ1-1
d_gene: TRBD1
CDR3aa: CASSGTGWNTEAFF
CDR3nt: TGTGCCAGCAGCGGGACAGGCTGGAACACTGAAGCTTTCTTT

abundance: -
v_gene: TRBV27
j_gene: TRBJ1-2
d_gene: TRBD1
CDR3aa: CASRGTGPPYGYTF
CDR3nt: TGTGCCAGCAGGGGGACAGGGCCACCTTATGGCTACACCTTC

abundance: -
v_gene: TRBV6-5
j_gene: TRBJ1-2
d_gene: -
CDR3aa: CASSIQVSGIYGYTF
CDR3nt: TGTGCCAGCAGTATTCAGGTGTCAGGCATCTATGGCTACACCTTC

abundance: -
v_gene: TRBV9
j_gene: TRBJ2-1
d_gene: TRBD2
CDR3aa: CASSVGIPSGSLYNEQFF
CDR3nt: TGTGCCAGCAGCGTAGGAATCCCTAGCGGGAGTCTTTACAATGAGCAGTTCTTC

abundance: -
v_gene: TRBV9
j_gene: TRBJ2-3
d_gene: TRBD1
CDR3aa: CASSVQGAEDTQYF
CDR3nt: TGTGCCAGCAGCGTACAGGGGGCGGAAGATACGCAGTATTTT

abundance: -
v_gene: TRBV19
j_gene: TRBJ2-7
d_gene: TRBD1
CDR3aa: CASTFGQGGSYEQYF
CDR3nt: TGTGCCAGTACCTTTGGACAGGGCGGAAGTTACGAGCAGTACTTC

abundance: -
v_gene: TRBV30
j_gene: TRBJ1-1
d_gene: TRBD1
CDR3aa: CAWSLTGRNTEAFF
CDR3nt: TGTGCCTGGAGTCTGACAGGGAGGAACACTGAAGCTTTCTTT

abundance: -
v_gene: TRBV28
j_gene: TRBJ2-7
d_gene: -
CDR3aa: CASSPAGARGYEQYF
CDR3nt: TGTGCCAGCAGTCCCGCCGGAGCCCGTGGATACGAGCAGTACTTC

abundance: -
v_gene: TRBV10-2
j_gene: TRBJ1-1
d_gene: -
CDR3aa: CASSTEGMYTEAFF
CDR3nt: TGCGCCAGCAGTACGGAGGGTATGTACACTGAAGCTTTCTTT

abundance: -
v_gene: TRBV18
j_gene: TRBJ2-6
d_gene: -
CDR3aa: CASSPNTGANVLTF
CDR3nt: TGTGCCAGCTCACCTAACACTGGGGCCAACGTCCTGACTTTC

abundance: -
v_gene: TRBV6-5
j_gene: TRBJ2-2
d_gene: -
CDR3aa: CASSYSLNGELFF
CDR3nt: TGTGCCAGCAGTTACTCTTTAAACGGGGAGCTGTTTTTT

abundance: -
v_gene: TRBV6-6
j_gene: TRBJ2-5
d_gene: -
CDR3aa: CASSRQRETQYF
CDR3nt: TGTGCCAGCAGCAGACAGAGGGAGACCCAGTACTTC